This passage covers 2 T cell receptor beta chains from one sample sequenced in a study of T cell responses to AZD1222 COVID-19 vaccine. Sequencing was performed with immunoSEQ multiplex PCR; in TCRdb, only in-frame clones are kept and a portion is missing. The repertoire holds about 81,000 clones, with 90% as singletons. The specimen was peripheral blood, collected 28 days after the second AZD1222 dose. These receptors were collected from an adult who received the AZD1222 COVID-19 vaccine.

The CDR3 loop reads CASSLLGNPKNIQYF. The CDR3, as DNA: TGTGCCAGCAGCCTCCTAGGAAATCCCAAAAACATTCAGTACTTC. J is TRBJ2-4 and V is TRBV3-1 (or the pseudogene TRBV3-2); D is unclear. CDR1 and CDR2 from the germline V gene are LGHDT and YNNKEL (reference sequence). The V and J ends lost 4 bases and 2 bases respectively, with 12 bases between them. This CDR3 spans 15 amino acids.

This clone appeared a single time. The chain is built from TRBV10-3 and TRBJ2-3, with 7 bases that match TRBD2. This CDR3 comprises 15 residues. The germline V gene has CDR1 ENHRY and CDR2 SYGVKD. J was trimmed by 0 bases and V by 4 bases; bases with no gene match: 4. Here the CDR3 reads CAISGPGGSTDTQYF. CDR3 nucleotides: TGTGCCATCAGTGGCCCGGGGGGTAGCACAGATACGCAGTATTTT.